The rows below give T cell receptor beta chains drawn from one sample of a study of blood T cell repertoires in COVID-19. Data came from immunoSEQ multiplex PCR; TCRdb stores just in-frame clones and leaves some out. In the table there are under 150,000 clones, 80% to 90% of which are singletons. The source material was PBMCs or T cells enriched from blood (not recorded which). The origin of the receptors is a woman in her forties or fifties who had recovered from COVID-19. The CDR3 runs from the conserved cysteine through the conserved F or W. The order of the fields is V gene, J gene, clone size, CDR3 protein. Rows may omit the clone size; those that give it use once, few, many or a size class.

TRBV4-3,TRBJ1-3,NA,CASSQDRVTNTIYF
TRBV7-9,TRBJ1-1,NA,CASSFRDRGTEAFF
TRBV7-2,TRBJ2-5,NA,CASSLPPWDSQETQYF
TRBV7-2,TRBJ1-1,NA,CASSLGFTGNTEAFF
TRBV9,TRBJ1-3,few,CASSVESDGGNSGNTIYF
TRBV10-1,TRBJ2-3,NA,CASSESGLLAGAIDTQYF
TRBV3-1/TRBV3-2,TRBJ2-1,NA,CASSHQATVFF
TRBV7-8,TRBJ1-6,NA,CASSAGQGGSYNSPLHF
TRBV19,TRBJ1-4,NA,CASRDSATNEKLFF
TRBV11-1,TRBJ2-7,NA,CASSLETGNEQYF
TRBV7-2,TRBJ1-4,NA,CASSVIQGANEKLFF
TRBV9,TRBJ1-2,NA,CASSVSQGINYGYTF